These 6 T cell receptor beta chains came from one sample sequenced in a study of lymphopenia after photon versus proton radiotherapy. Using immunoSEQ multiplex PCR, the repertoire was profiled, and TCRdb retains in-frame clones only, with some absent. The sample carries tens of thousands of clones, approximately 84% recorded once. Sequencing was performed on peripheral blood, taken from a patient treated with proton-based radiotherapy. Every receptor here comes from a man between 60 and 70 years old with pancreatic cancer.

The rearrangement joins TRBV4-2 to TRBJ2-2; no clear D gene. This CDR3 has 14 amino acids. The germline gives CDR1 LGHNA, CDR2 YNFKEQ. V was shortened by 1 base and J by 4 bases, with 7 bases between the two germline ends. CDR3 DNA: TGTGCCAGCAGCCAAGCCTCGCTCACCGGGGAGCTGTTTTTT. It encodes CASSQASLTGELFF.

J is TRBJ2-5 and V is TRBV6-1; the match to TRBD2 covers 12 bases. Germline trimming cut 5 bases from V and 5 bases from J; bases unmatched to any gene: 6. The CDR3 runs to 15 residues. Germline CDR1 MNHNS, CDR2 SASEGT. The CDR3 DNA is TGTGCCAGCAGTCTAGCGGGAGGGAGGATGGAGACCCAGTACTTC. Protein product: CASSLAGGRMETQYF.

The gene calls are TRBV15 and TRBJ2-1; D may be TRBD2 (5 bases). Germline assignment: CDR1 LNHNV and CDR2 YYDKDF (reference sequence). The CDR3 contains 15 residues. The germline V and J ends were trimmed by 0 bases and 6 bases, with 12 bases remaining between them. This CDR3 is CATSREREIRNEQFF. The DNA for the CDR3 is TGTGCCACCAGCAGAGAACGGGAAATTCGCAATGAGCAGTTCTTC. The whole variable domain, remainder taken from reference TRBV15 and TRBJ2-1, is DAMVIQNPRYQVTQFGKPVTLSCSQTLNHNVMYWYQQKSSQAPKLLFHYYDKDFNNEADTPDNFQSRRPNTSFCFLDIRSPGLGDTAMYLCATSREREIRNEQFFGPGTRLTVL.

The CDR3 DNA follows: TGCGCCAGCAGCCGCGGACAGGGGGAAACCGGGGAGCTGTTTTTT. Amino acid sequence: CASSRGQGETGELFF. V gene TRBV5-1 combines with J gene TRBJ2-2; TRBD1 agrees at 10 bases. CDR1 is SGHRS and CDR2 is YFSETQ in the germline V gene. The CDR3 length is 15 residues. The V gene end was trimmed by 4 bases and the J gene end by 5 bases; junction bases not matched to a gene: 5.

There are a few counts of this clone. Distinct nucleotide sequences in the sample also encode this CDR3. The gene calls are TRBV29-1 and TRBJ2-7; TRBD1 matches at 9 bases. With 6 bases clipped from V and 2 bases from J, the junction kept 11 bases outside the gene matches. CDR1 SQVTM and CDR2 ANQGSEA come from the germline V gene. The CDR3 runs 15 residues. The CDR3 sequence is CSVVTQGARTYEQYF. Here the CDR3 DNA reads TGCAGCGTGGTCACACAGGGGGCGAGGACCTACGAGCAGTACTTC.

This sequence joins TRBV5-1 and TRBJ2-3, with D perhaps matching TRBD2 (6 bases). The ends were cut back, 2 bases at V and 3 bases at J, with 7 bases in the middle. The CDR3 sequence is 13 residues long. Germline lookup yields CDR1 SGHRS and CDR2 YFSETQ. CDR3 bases: TGCGCCAGCAGCTTTCGGGGGACAGATACGCAGTATTTT. Protein sequence: CASSFRGTDTQYF.